The source of this T cell receptor beta chain is a study of blood T cell repertoires in COVID-19 (dated by TCRdb to about 2020). Study-level background: The collaborator samples originated in the United States, Italy and Spain and spanned the acute and convalescent phases of COVID-19. Samples came from the ongoing ImmuneRACE study (first 160 participants) plus 1,254 subjects from 6 global collaborators. The material from the prospective study consisted of cDNA or gDNA derived from T cells, B-cell-depleted T cells, or PBMCs. The repertoires were made available in a free public database intended to serve as a resource for research on the immune response to SARS-CoV-2. Deeply sampled blood TCRbeta repertoires from subjects exposed to, actively infected with, or recovered from COVID-19 were included in the dataset. The sample metadata nearly always contained a de-identified subject ID, COVID-19 status, age in years and sex. Where available, HLA class I and class II types were taken from metadata supplied by the sample provider and were not determined by assay-based typing. Overall study results and their limits: Clinical and demographic metadata were provided uncurated, with the amount varying by source and participant.

In Seattle, one collaborating source enrolled patients while the infection was active and tracked those patients longitudinally over the course of disease. Collaborating institutions collected whole blood in K2EDTA tubes following their own protocols. For TCRbeta analysis, collaborator samples were shipped as frozen whole blood, as isolated PBMCs, or as DNA extracted from either sample type. Inclusive of the bounding cysteine and phenylalanine, the CDR3 is 15 residues long. Only the CDR3 portion is preserved as DNA: 45 bases, with reading frame beginning at the first base. The junction shows trimming of 4 bases on V and 5 bases on J, plus 18 bases between the germline ends. The germline V gene specifies SGHDT as CDR1 and YYEEEE as CDR2. The immunoSEQ Assay, a bias-controlled multiplex PCR, was used to amplify TCRbeta CDR3 regions from genomic DNA. The authors' pipeline ran thus. The number of nucleated cells in each sample was estimated by amplification of reference gene primers within the assay. To quantify the absolute abundance of each unique TCRbeta CDR3 rearrangement, sequence reads were collapsed and filtered. For each sample, productive Simpson clonality was calculated as the square root of Simpson's diversity index across productive rearrangements. TCRdb's version of the immuneACCESS table is confined to in-frame rearrangements and falls short of the full clone set. An unresolved V gene accounts for under half of the shortfall where checked; the remainder is of unknown origin. Clone size and V and J calls were adopted from that table, with D and trimming inferred from the DNA. The sample contains 250,000 to 400,000 clones, approximately 89% of them found a single time. 1.5% to 2% of the sample rests with the top ten.

In regard to this clone: Its antigen target is currently unknown. There are no base qualities to consult, and no much larger clone falls within one base.

Sequenced input: peripheral blood. The chain employs TRBV5-6 and TRBJ1-2; TRBD1 is perhaps the D gene, given 6 matching bases. The source is a woman in her 30s with COVID-19, enrolled during active disease. The CDR3 corresponds to CASSNLGRGDYGYTF. The DNA sequence is given as TGTGCCAGCAGCAATTTGGGGAGGGGGGATTATGGCTACACCTTC. Here the CDR3 is joined to the reference TRBV5-6 and TRBJ1-2 genes, and the full variable domain is: DAGVTQSPTHLIKTRGQQVTLRCSPKSGHDTVSWYQQALGQGPQFIFQYYEEEERQRGNFPDRFSGHQFPNYSSELNVNALLLGDSALYLCASSNLGRGDYGYTFGSGTRLTVV.